One and the same sample provided the 31 T cell receptor beta chains below, sequenced in a study of cytomegalovirus exposure and HLA in healthy donors (dated by TCRdb to the late 2010s). Receptors were amplified or captured by the immunoSEQ multiplex PCR assay. For the multiplex PCR, a mixture combining 60 forward primers for TCR Vbeta segments and 13 reverse primers for TCR Jbeta segments was used. The table was pulled from immuneACCESS by TCRdb, which kept in-frame rearrangements only. Such tables lose some clones; where checked, under half of the loss comes from unresolved V genes, and the rest has no known cause. The sample yields about 120,000 clones; about a sixth were counted once. The top ten clones comprise less than 3.5% of the sample. The sequenced sample was PBMCs. These receptors came from a female donor in good health and CMV-seropositive.

This clone has only a few counts. This rearrangement joins TRBV15 to TRBJ1-3, with D unresolved. Per germline, CDR1 LNHNV and CDR2 YYDKDF (reference sequence). Between the trimmed V and J ends, which lost 3 bases and 1 base, there was a span of 10 bases. The CDR3 extends over 15 amino acids. The CDR3 nucleotides read TGTGCCACCAGCAGTCGAGGTTTGTCTGGAAACACCATATATTTT. It specifies CATSSRGLSGNTIYF.

The chain has TRBV6-1 and TRBJ1-4; 7 bases match TRBD1. The V segment lost 6 bases and the J segment 9 bases; nucleotides outside the gene matches: 10. The germline CDR1 and CDR2 sequences are MNHNS and SASEGT. The CDR3 is 14 residues long. The CDR3 spells CASSPGGFQKKLFF. CDR3 in DNA: TGTGCCAGCAGCCCAGGGGGTTTTCAAAAAAAACTGTTTTTT.

There are a few counts of this clone. The chain links TRBV6-1 to TRBJ1-2, with a possible D match to TRBD1 (5 bases). CDR1 and CDR2 from the germline V gene are MNHNS and SASEGT. The CDR3 has 15 residues. Trimming shortened V by 2 bases and J by 4 bases, and 14 bases separated the two germline ends. In nucleotides, the CDR3 is TGTGCCAGCAGTGAACAGGGTTACCCCCTCTATGGCTACACCTTC. Its protein product is CASSEQGYPLYGYTF.

The chain joins TRBV28 to TRBJ2-5, with TRBD2 matching 9 bases. J lost 1 base, V lost 2 bases, and 5 bases had no gene match. The CDR3 is 16 amino acids. The germline gives CDR1 MDHEN, CDR2 SYDVKM. In DNA, the CDR3 is TGTGCCAGCAGTTTACTGCTAGCGGGGCTCCAAGAGACCCAGTACTTC. Its protein product is CASSLLLAGLQETQYF. The full variable domain, with the rest looked up from reference TRBV28 and TRBJ2-5, is DVKVTQSSRYLVKRTGEKVFLECVQDMDHENMFWYRQDPGLGLRLIYFSYDVKMKEKGDIPEGYSVSREKKERFSLILESASTNQTSMYLCASSLLLAGLQETQYFGPGTRLLVL.

The chain has TRBV6-1 and TRBJ1-4, with a possible D match to TRBD1 (5 bases). In germline, CDR1 is MNHNS, CDR2 SASEGT. The CDR3 is 12 amino acids. V gave up 3 bases and J gave up 10 bases, with 9 bases separating them. CDR3 coding DNA: TGTGCCAGCAGTGACAGGGTAACAAAACTGTTTTTT. Its translation: CASSDRVTKLFF.

V is TRBV5-1 and J is TRBJ2-3; TRBD2 is a possible D gene (5 bases). Trimming cost V 0 bases and J 0 bases, with 11 bases left between them. The CDR3 is 16 residues long. The germline V gene has CDR1 SGHRS and CDR2 YFSETQ. The CDR3 region has the DNA TGCGCCAGCAGCTTGGTTCAGCGGTCTAGCACAGATACGCAGTATTTT. It is translated as CASSLVQRSSTDTQYF.

The chain is built from TRBV10-1 and TRBJ2-7; a weak D match, TRBD2 (5 bases). Germline CDR1 is WNHNN and CDR2 is SYGVQD (reference sequence). The CDR3 is 13 amino acids. Trimming cost V 3 bases and J 3 bases, with 9 bases left between them. The CDR3 loop is CASSEFRGYEQYF. As DNA, the CDR3 is TGCGCCAGCAGTGAATTTCGGGGCTACGAGCAGTACTTC.

In its sample, this clone was seen a few times. The chain joins TRBV30 to TRBJ2-5; 8 nucleotides line up with TRBD2. The junction had 3 bases not matched to a gene; V was cut back by 1 base and J by 5 bases. CDR3 length equals 13 residues. From germline, CDR1 is GTSNPN and CDR2 SVGIG (reference sequence). The CDR3 nucleotides read TGTGCCTGGAGTGGGACTAGCCCCGAGACCCAGTACTTC. It specifies CAWSGTSPETQYF.

The chain couples TRBV4-2 to TRBJ2-7; no clear D. Germline V gene lookup returns CDR1 LGHNA and CDR2 YNFKEQ. The CDR3 runs 14 residues. With 0 bases removed from V and 2 bases from J, the gap between germline ends came to 8 bases. CDR3 coding DNA: TGTGCCAGCAGCCAAGAGACTCAAACCTACGAGCAGTACTTC. It is translated as CASSQETQTYEQYF.

The V call is TRBV27, the J call TRBJ1-5; 7 bases agree with TRBD1. J gave up 5 bases and V 2 bases, and 0 bases lay outside the gene matches. The germline gives CDR1 MNHEY, CDR2 SMNVEV (reference sequence). The CDR3 runs 13 residues. The CDR3 reads CASSLTGDQPQHF. CDR3 DNA sequence: TGTGCCAGCAGTTTAACAGGGGATCAGCCCCAGCATTTT.

The J gene is TRBJ1-4, the V gene TRBV4-3; no clear D. Germline V gene data show CDR1 as LGHNA and CDR2 as YSLEER. V was shortened by 4 bases and J by 5 bases, with 17 bases between the two germline ends. The CDR3 runs 16 residues. CDR3 residues: CASSPTVERSNEKLFF. The CDR3 DNA sequence: TGCGCCAGCAGCCCGACCGTAGAAAGGAGCAATGAAAAACTGTTTTTT.

This clone was detected only a few times. This rearrangement joins TRBV10-3 to TRBJ2-1, with D perhaps TRBD1 (6 bases). V gave up 6 bases and J gave up 7 bases, with 13 bases separating them. From germline, CDR1 is ENHRY and CDR2 SYGVKD. The CDR3 is 13 residues long. CDR3 DNA sequence: TGTGCCATCAGGGACCCTACAGGGAATGAGCAGTTCTTC. Amino acids: CAIRDPTGNEQFF.

The rearrangement links TRBV19 to TRBJ1-1; D perhaps matches TRBD1 (5 bases). With 0 bases removed from V and 0 bases from J, the gap between germline ends came to 11 bases. Germline values: CDR1 LNHDA, CDR2 SQIVND (reference sequence). The CDR3 consists of 16 residues. The DNA of the CDR3 is TGTGCCAGTAGTATAGACCAACGGGGGGTGAACACTGAAGCTTTCTTT. The encoded protein is CASSIDQRGVNTEAFF.

This clone was seen more than once but under ten times. The V and J genes are TRBV20-1 and TRBJ1-2, with D hard to call. Trimming stripped 8 bases from V and 8 bases from J, with 15 bases between. CDR1 is DFQATT and CDR2 is SNEGSKA in the germline V gene (reference sequence). The CDR3 contains 11 residues. The CDR3: CSFPGDGGYTF. The CDR3 region has the DNA TGCAGTTTCCCCGGAGATGGCGGCTACACCTTC.

This clone was counted only a few times. The CDR3 DNA follows: TGTGCCAGCAGCTTAGCCCTGAGTCAGCCCCAGCATTTT. This translates into CASSLALSQPQHF. The rearrangement joins TRBV11-2 to TRBJ1-5; D not resolved. Germline-derived CDR1 and CDR2 are SGHAT and FQNNGV. Between the trimmed V and J ends, which lost 1 base and 6 bases, there was a span of 7 bases. The length of the CDR3 is 13 residues. The full variable domain, in which reference TRBV11-2 and TRBJ1-5 provide the parts outside the CDR3, is EAGVAQSPRYKIIEKRQSVAFWCNPISGHATLYWYQQILGQGPKLLIQFQNNGVVDDSQLPKDRFSAERLKGVDSTLKIQPAKLEDSAVYLCASSLALSQPQHFGDGTRLSIL.

The chain employs TRBV10-2 and TRBJ2-1, with a tentative D call TRBD1 (5 bases). Germline V gene sequence: CDR1 WSHSY, CDR2 SAAADI. The CDR3 contains 16 residues. Trimming stripped 7 bases from V and 0 bases from J, with 16 bases between. The CDR3 DNA is TGCGCCAGCACCCTTATCCAGGGCCTCTCCTACAATGAGCAGTTCTTC. It is translated as CASTLIQGLSYNEQFF.

The chain has TRBV7-9 and TRBJ2-7; the D is unclear. Looked up from germline, CDR1 is SEHNR and CDR2 is FQNEAQ (reference sequence). CDR3 length: 14 residues. The V end lost 3 bases, the J end lost 0 bases, and 9 bases lay between the germline ends. Here the CDR3 DNA reads TGTGCCAGCAGCTTCCCCGGGTCCTCCTACGAGCAGTACTTC. Its protein is CASSFPGSSYEQYF.

The rearrangement uses TRBV13 and TRBJ1-2, with 7 nucleotides matching TRBD1. V shed 3 bases, J shed 4 bases, and the junction held 2 bases outside the gene matches. Germline CDR1 is PRHDT and CDR2 is FYEKMQ (reference sequence). The CDR3 spans 13 residues. In nucleotides, the CDR3 is TGTGCCAGCAGCTTTGGGGACAGCTATGGCTACACCTTC. As protein: CASSFGDSYGYTF.

V gene TRBV7-6 combines with J gene TRBJ2-5; possible D gene TRBD2, 5 bases. The V and J ends lost 1 base and 2 bases respectively, with 8 bases between them. CDR1 and CDR2 from the germline V gene are SGHVS and FNYEAQ. This CDR3 contains 14 residues. DNA of the CDR3: TGTGCCAGCAGCTTAGGGCGGGTACAAGAGACCCAGTACTTC. Encoded protein: CASSLGRVQETQYF.

The V and J genes are TRBV19 and TRBJ2-3; 12 bases match TRBD2. Germline V gives CDR1 LNHDA, CDR2 SQIVND (reference sequence). J gave up 2 bases and V 5 bases, and 5 bases lay outside the gene matches. The CDR3 sequence is 16 residues long. In DNA form, the CDR3 reads TGTGCCAGTAGTCCTCGACTAGCGGGGGACACAGATACGCAGTATTTT. It is translated as CASSPRLAGDTDTQYF.

CDR3 in DNA: TGTGCCAGCAGTTACTCGGCAGCTGCGGGCACGCAGTATTTT. It is translated as CASSYSAAAGTQYF. This chain connects TRBV6-5 to TRBJ2-3; D may be TRBD2 (5 bases). The length of the CDR3 is 14 residues. Germline lookup yields CDR1 MNHEY and CDR2 SVGAGI. The V gene lost 0 bases and the J gene lost 9 bases, with 13 bases spanning the gap.

This chain uses TRBV19 with TRBJ2-2; D is perhaps TRBD1 (6 bases). With 7 bases removed from V and 2 bases from J, the gap between germline ends came to 14 bases. Germline CDR1 and CDR2: LNHDA and SQIVND (reference sequence). The CDR3 extends over 15 amino acids. DNA for the CDR3: TGTGCCAGTACCTCGGACAGACTAAACACCGGGGAGCTGTTTTTT. Residues: CASTSDRLNTGELFF. Looking up the rest from reference TRBV19 and TRBJ2-2 gives the full variable domain: DGGITQSPKYLFRKEGQNVTLSCEQNLNHDAMYWYRQDPGQGLRLIYYSQIVNDFQKGDIAEGYSVSREKKESFPLTVTSAQKNPTAFYLCASTSDRLNTGELFFGEGSRLTVL.

The chain's CDR3 is CASSSLTYEQYF. CDR3 nucleotides: TGTGCCAGCAGCTCGTTAACCTACGAGCAGTACTTC. The chain couples TRBV7-8 to TRBJ2-7, with unresolved D. Trimming cost V 4 bases and J 2 bases, with 6 bases left between them. The V gene's germline CDR1 is SGHVS and CDR2 FQNEAQ. This CDR3 has 12 residues.

The J gene is TRBJ2-7, the V gene TRBV4-3; 8 bases agree with TRBD1. The germline V gene has CDR1 LGHNA and CDR2 YSLEER. The CDR3 runs 15 residues. Trimming at V came to 4 bases and at J to 4 bases, leaving 9 bases not matched to a gene. CDR3 protein: CASSPGQGEIYEQYF. The CDR3 nucleotides read TGCGCCAGCAGCCCCGGACAGGGCGAGATTTACGAGCAGTACTTC.

V usage is TRBV29-1 and J usage is TRBJ1-4, with D hard to call. From germline, CDR1 is SQVTM and CDR2 ANQGSEA. V was trimmed by 6 bases and J by 6 bases, leaving 11 bases between them. The CDR3 runs to 12 residues. In nucleotides, the CDR3 is TGCAGCGTCTATGAGGCGGATGAAAAACTGTTTTTT. This sequence encodes CSVYEADEKLFF. Full variable domain (remainder filled in from reference TRBV29-1 and TRBJ1-4): SAVISQKPSRDICQRGTSLTIQCQVDSQVTMMFWYRQQPGQSLTLIATANQGSEATYESGFVIDKFPISRPNLTFSTLTVSNMSPEDSSIYLCSVYEADEKLFFGSGTQLSVL.

This clone was seen more than once but under ten times. The chain links TRBV5-1 to TRBJ2-1; TRBD2 matches 9 bases. This CDR3 comprises 16 residues. The V gene end was trimmed by 0 bases and the J gene end by 3 bases; junction bases not matched to a gene: 4. Germline values: CDR1 SGHRS, CDR2 YFSETQ. The CDR3 sequence: CASSLAGLADYNEQFF. DNA of the CDR3: TGCGCCAGCAGCTTGGCGGGACTAGCCGACTACAATGAGCAGTTCTTC.

The chain uses TRBV15 and TRBJ1-2; D remains ambiguous. The CDR3 is 15 residues long. Germline V gives CDR1 LNHNV, CDR2 YYDKDF (reference sequence). V was clipped by 0 bases and J by 4 bases, with 12 bases between them. The CDR3 loop is CATSRDLVVSYGYTF. The CDR3, as DNA: TGTGCCACCAGCAGAGATTTGGTCGTCAGCTATGGCTACACCTTC.

The V gene is TRBV9, the J gene TRBJ1-4; D call uncertain. Trimming pared 3 bases from V and 0 bases from J, leaving 12 bases between. This CDR3 spans 16 amino acids. Germline V gene data show CDR1 as SGDLS and CDR2 as YYNGEE. This chain's CDR3 is CASSGEADATNEKLFF. CDR3 bases: TGTGCCAGCAGCGGGGAGGCAGATGCAACTAATGAAAAACTGTTTTTT.

There are a few counts of this clone. V is TRBV5-1 and J is TRBJ2-7, with 7 bases identical to TRBD1. Germline lookup yields CDR1 SGHRS and CDR2 YFSETQ. The length of the CDR3 is 14 residues. The V segment lost 2 bases and the J segment 6 bases; nucleotides outside the gene matches: 8. The CDR3 region is CASSLGRTGAEQYF. In DNA, the CDR3 is TGCGCCAGCAGCTTAGGGCGGACAGGAGCCGAGCAGTACTTC.

The chain uses TRBV7-2 and TRBJ2-7; TRBD2 agrees at 8 bases. J lost 5 bases, V lost 1 base, and 7 bases had no gene match. The CDR3 runs to 15 residues. Germline CDR1 is SGHTA and CDR2 is FQGNSA. The CDR3 spells CASSLEHERENEQYF. The CDR3 coding sequence is TGTGCCAGCAGCTTAGAACACGAGCGGGAGAACGAGCAGTACTTC.

The chain is built from TRBV10-3 and TRBJ1-2; 11 bases fit TRBD1. V was clipped by 5 bases and J by 3 bases; unmatched bases: 2. CDR3 length: 14 amino acids. Per the germline V gene, CDR1 is ENHRY and CDR2 is SYGVKD. The CDR3 DNA follows: TGTGCCATCAGTCCGGGACAGGGGGACTATGGCTACACCTTC. Residues: CAISPGQGDYGYTF.